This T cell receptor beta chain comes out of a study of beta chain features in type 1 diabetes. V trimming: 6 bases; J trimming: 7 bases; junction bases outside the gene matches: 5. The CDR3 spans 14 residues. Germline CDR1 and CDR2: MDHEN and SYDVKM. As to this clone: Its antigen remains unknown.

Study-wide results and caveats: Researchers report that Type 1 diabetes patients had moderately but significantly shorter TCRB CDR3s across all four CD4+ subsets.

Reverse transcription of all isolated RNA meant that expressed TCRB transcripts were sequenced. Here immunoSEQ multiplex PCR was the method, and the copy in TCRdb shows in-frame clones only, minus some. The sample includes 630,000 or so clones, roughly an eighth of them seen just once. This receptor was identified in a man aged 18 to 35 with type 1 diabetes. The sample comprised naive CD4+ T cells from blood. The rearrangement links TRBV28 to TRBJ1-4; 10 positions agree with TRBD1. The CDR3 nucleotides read TGTGCCAGCAGGACAGGGGGCGATGGTGAAAAACTGTTTTTT. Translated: CASRTGGDGEKLFF.